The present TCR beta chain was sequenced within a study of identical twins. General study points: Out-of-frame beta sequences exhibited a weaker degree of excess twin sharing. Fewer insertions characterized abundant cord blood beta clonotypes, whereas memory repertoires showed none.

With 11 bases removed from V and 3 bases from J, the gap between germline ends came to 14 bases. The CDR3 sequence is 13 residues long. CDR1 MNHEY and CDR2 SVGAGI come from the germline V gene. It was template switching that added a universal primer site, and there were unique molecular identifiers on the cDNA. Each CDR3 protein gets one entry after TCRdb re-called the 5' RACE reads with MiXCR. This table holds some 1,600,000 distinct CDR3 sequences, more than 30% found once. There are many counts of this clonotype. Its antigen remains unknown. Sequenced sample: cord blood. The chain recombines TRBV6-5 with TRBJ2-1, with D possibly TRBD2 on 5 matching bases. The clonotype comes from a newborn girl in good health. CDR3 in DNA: TGTGCCTCAGGCAGGAGGATCTACAATGAGCAGTTCTTC. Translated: CASGRRIYNEQFF.